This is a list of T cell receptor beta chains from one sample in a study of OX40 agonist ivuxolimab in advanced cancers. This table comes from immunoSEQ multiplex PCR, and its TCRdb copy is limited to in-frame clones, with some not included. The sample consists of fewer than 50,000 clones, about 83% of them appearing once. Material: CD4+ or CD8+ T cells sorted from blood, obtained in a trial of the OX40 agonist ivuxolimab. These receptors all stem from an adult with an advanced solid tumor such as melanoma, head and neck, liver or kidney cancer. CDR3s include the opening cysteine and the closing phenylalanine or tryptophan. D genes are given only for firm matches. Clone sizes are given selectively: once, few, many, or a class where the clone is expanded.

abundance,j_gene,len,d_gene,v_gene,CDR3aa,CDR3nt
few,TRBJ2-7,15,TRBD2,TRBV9,CASSVGLAGGGEQYF,TGTGCCAGCAGCGTAGGTCTAGCGGGAGGTGGGGAGCAGTACTTC
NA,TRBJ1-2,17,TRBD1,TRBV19,CASSNRGEGARNYGYTF,TGTGCCAGTAGTAACAGGGGCGAGGGGGCAAGGAACTATGGCTACACCTTC
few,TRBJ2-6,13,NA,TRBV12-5,CASAQSGANVLTF,TGTGCTAGTGCCCAATCTGGGGCCAACGTCCTGACTTTC
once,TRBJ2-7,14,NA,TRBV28,CASSVWYKAYEQYF,TGTGCCAGCTCAGTTTGGTACAAAGCCTACGAGCAGTACTTC
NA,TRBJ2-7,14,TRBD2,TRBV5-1,CASSETSGIYEQYF,TGCGCCAGCAGCGAGACTAGCGGGATCTACGAGCAGTACTTC
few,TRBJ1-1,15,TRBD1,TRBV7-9,CASSSGQGVNTEAFF,TGTGCCAGCAGCTCAGGACAGGGGGTAAACACTGAAGCTTTCTTT
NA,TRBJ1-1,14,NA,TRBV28,CASTSPGLNTEAFF,TGTGCCAGCACCTCTCCCGGTCTGAACACTGAAGCTTTCTTT
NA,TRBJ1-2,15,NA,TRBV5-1,CASSSGGQGGYGYTF,TGCGCCAGCAGCTCAGGAGGGCAGGGAGGCTATGGCTACACCTTC
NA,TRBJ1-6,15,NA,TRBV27,CASRILFPDNSPLHF,TGTGCCAGCAGGATCCTTTTTCCAGATAATTCACCCCTCCACTTT
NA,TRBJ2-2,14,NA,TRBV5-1,CASSAGPDTGELFF,TGCGCCAGCAGCGCGGGACCGGACACCGGGGAGCTGTTTTTT
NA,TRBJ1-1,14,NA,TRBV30,CAWRGTGRETEAFF,TGTGCCTGGAGAGGGACTGGACGGGAAACTGAAGCTTTCTTT
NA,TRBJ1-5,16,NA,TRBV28,CASSLLTRDLNQPQHF,TGTGCCAGCAGTCTACTGACCCGGGACCTCAATCAGCCCCAGCATTTT